One and the same sample provided the 7 T cell receptor beta chains below, sequenced in a study of blood T cell repertoires in COVID-19. Profiled with immunoSEQ multiplex PCR; TCRdb holds only in-frame clones, not every one. Among tens of thousands of clones listed, about 90% were seen once. The sample taken for sequencing was peripheral blood. These receptors all stem from a man aged 45 to 65 with COVID-19, enrolled during active disease.

The chain uses TRBV30 and TRBJ1-4; no firm D call. Germline assignment: CDR1 GTSNPN and CDR2 SVGIG (reference sequence). Trimming removed 5 bases from V and 4 bases from J, with 14 bases in between. This CDR3 spans 14 amino acids. The chain's CDR3 is CAWHSGLNNEKLFF. The CDR3 nucleotides are TGTGCCTGGCACTCGGGTCTAAATAATGAAAAACTGTTTTTT.

The chain is built from TRBV18 and TRBJ1-1; possible D gene TRBD1, 6 bases. Trimming removed 9 bases at V and 0 bases at J, with 11 bases between. The germline gives CDR1 KGHSH, CDR2 LQKENI. CDR3 length: 13 residues. The CDR3 spells CASQGSMNTEAFF. The DNA of the CDR3 is TGTGCCAGTCAGGGGAGCATGAACACTGAAGCTTTCTTT.

The genes are TRBV5-4 and TRBJ1-2; the D gene is possibly TRBD1 (5 bases). The CDR3 loop spans 15 amino acids. The germline V gene has CDR1 SGHNT and CDR2 YYREEE (reference sequence). V gave up 0 bases and J gave up 2 bases, with 11 bases separating them. The CDR3 nucleotides read TGTGCCAGCAGCTTGGCCGAACAGGCCAACTATGGCTACACCTTC. Its translation: CASSLAEQANYGYTF.

V gene TRBV14 combines with J gene TRBJ1-2; D gene ambiguous. V dropped 0 bases and J dropped 4 bases, with 6 bases sitting between them. The germline gives CDR1 SGHDN, CDR2 FVKESK. The CDR3 has 13 residues. The CDR3 region is CASSQDAGYGYTF. For the CDR3, the DNA is TGTGCCAGCAGCCAAGATGCCGGCTATGGCTACACCTTC.

A single count supports this clone. The chain employs TRBV6-6 and TRBJ2-1, with 9 nucleotides matching TRBD2. The CDR3 runs to 14 residues. Germline V CDR1 and CDR2: MNHNY, SVGAGI (reference sequence). V gave up 6 bases and J gave up 7 bases; unmatched junction bases: 7. CDR3 sequence: CASRLAGAANEQFF. In DNA form, the CDR3 reads TGTGCCAGCAGATTAGCGGGAGCAGCAAATGAGCAGTTCTTC.

CDR3 in DNA: TGTGCCAGCATGGGACAGCCCAACGTCCTGACTTTC. Its protein product is CASMGQPNVLTF. The chain has TRBV6-6 and TRBJ2-6; 7 bases align to TRBD1. This CDR3 contains 12 residues. CDR1 is MNHNY, CDR2 SVGAGI, per germline (reference sequence). Unmatched junction bases numbered 2, after V lost 7 bases and J lost 8 bases.

This chain uses TRBV11-2 with TRBJ2-3; 11 bases map to TRBD2. The ends lost 5 bases at V and 2 bases at J; junction bases unmatched: 6. The CDR3 runs 16 residues. Germline loops: CDR1 SGHAT, CDR2 FQNNGV. DNA for the CDR3: TGTGCCAGCAGCCCCAGACTAGCGGGATCCACAGATACGCAGTATTTT. Amino acids: CASSPRLAGSTDTQYF.